The clone carrying this T cell receptor (beta chain) was detected many times. The antigen is undetermined. Germline V gene lookup returns CDR1 MDHEN and CDR2 SYDVKM. The CDR3 extends over 13 amino acids. V was clipped by 6 bases and J by 6 bases, with 14 bases between them. The sample is drawn from a study of T cells in Graves' hyperthyroidism and ophthalmopathy. Study results and caveats: Among thyroid clonotypes expanded above 0.001, most also appeared in blood.

RNA transcripts provided the source from which TCR beta CDR3 regions were amplified. TCR CDR3 underwent first-round RT-PCR with the HTBI primer set. Using its own MiXCR run on the multiplex PCR reads, TCRdb lists one record per CDR3 protein. The data hold 400,000 or so distinct CDR3 sequences, with approximately 16% observed a single time. Inclusion characteristics of ophthalmopathy patients comprised a Clinical Activity Score of at least 3, a NOSPECS grade of at least 4, and duration under 3 months. Each diagnosis was grounded in clinical symptoms, serum thyroxine and TRAb, thyroid ultrasound, and orbital computed tomography.

This TCR derives from a woman aged 55-75 years with Graves' ophthalmopathy. Input material: blood. This chain connects TRBV28 to TRBJ2-5, with D possibly matching TRBD1 (5 bases). This CDR3 reads CASSHGPGKTQYF. CDR3 DNA: TGTGCCAGCAGCCATGGACCAGGGAAGACCCAGTACTTC.